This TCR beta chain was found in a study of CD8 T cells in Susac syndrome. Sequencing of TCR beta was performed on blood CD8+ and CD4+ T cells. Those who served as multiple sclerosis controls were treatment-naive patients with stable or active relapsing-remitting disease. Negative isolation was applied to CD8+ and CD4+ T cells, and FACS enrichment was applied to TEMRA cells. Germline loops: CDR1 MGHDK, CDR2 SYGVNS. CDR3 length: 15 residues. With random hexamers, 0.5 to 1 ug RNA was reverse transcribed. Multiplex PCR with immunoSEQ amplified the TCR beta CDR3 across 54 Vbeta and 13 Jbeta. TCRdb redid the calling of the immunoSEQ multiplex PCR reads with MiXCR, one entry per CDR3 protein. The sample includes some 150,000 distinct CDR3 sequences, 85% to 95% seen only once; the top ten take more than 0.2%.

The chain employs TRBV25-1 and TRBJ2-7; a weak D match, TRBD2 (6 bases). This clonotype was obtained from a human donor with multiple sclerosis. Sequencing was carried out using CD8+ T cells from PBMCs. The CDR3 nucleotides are TGTTTCTACCGGCGGGGCAGGGAGGAGGATTACGAGCAGTACTTC. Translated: CFYRRGREEDYEQYF.